Detailed here is one TCR beta chain. Its antigen is currently unknown. These data come from a study of cytomegalovirus exposure and HLA in healthy donors. Study results and limitations: The authors listed around 150 TCR beta chains as cytomegalovirus-associated. Confirmation in vitro established that three CMV-associated chains were specific for CMV antigens. Available immune exposure information was restricted to CMV serostatus only.

V trimming: 0 bases; J trimming: 3 bases; junction bases outside the gene matches: 5. CDR3 length: 15 residues. Germline lookup yields CDR1 SGHVS and CDR2 FQNEAQ. Primers included in the PCR were 60 Vbeta and 13 Jbeta primers. Here immunoSEQ multiplex PCR was the method, and the copy in TCRdb shows in-frame clones only, minus some. The sample shows 150,000 to 200,000 clones, 77% of them seen only once. The donors were healthy bone marrow donors. The sequencing sample was made of PBMCs. This receptor was obtained from a woman between 25 and 40 years old in good health and CMV-seronegative. V gene TRBV7-8 combines with J gene TRBJ2-7; 7 positions match TRBD1. In DNA, the CDR3 is TGTGCCAGCAGCTTAGCAGGGGGCGCCTACTACGAGCAGTACTTC. Translation gives CASSLAGGAYYEQYF. Using reference TRBV7-8 and TRBJ2-7 for the parts outside the CDR3, the full variable domain is GAGVSQSPRYKVAKRGQDVALRCDPISGHVSLFWYQQALGQGPEFLTYFQNEAQLDKSGLPSDRFFAERPEGSVSTLKIQRTQQEDSAVYLCASSLAGGAYYEQYFGPGTRLTVT.